The 9 T cell receptor beta chains below were found in one sample sequenced in a study of shared clonotypes between healthy human individuals. The naive CD8 subset, CD45RO-negative cells positively selected for CCR7, excluded terminally differentiated effector memory CD45RA+ cells. Sequencing used immunoSEQ multiplex PCR; TCRdb keeps in-frame clones, though not all of them. The data contain about 1,800,000 clones, about 95% of them singletons. The sequencing input was naive CD8+ T cells sorted from blood. All receptors derive from a man between 18 and 35 years old in good health.

This clone was seen only once. The chain couples TRBV25-1 to TRBJ2-1; D is perhaps TRBD2 (5 bases). V gave up 4 bases and J gave up 10 bases, with 14 bases separating them. The CDR3 sequence is 13 residues long. Germline V gene data show CDR1 as MGHDK and CDR2 as SYGVNS. CDR3 in amino acids: CASSATFSGEQFF. The CDR3 DNA reads TGTGCCAGCAGTGCGACTTTCTCGGGGGAGCAGTTCTTC.

The V gene is TRBV28, the J gene TRBJ2-7, with 12 bases matching TRBD1. The ends lost 11 bases at V and 3 bases at J; junction bases unmatched: 14. Germline V lookup: CDR1 MDHEN, CDR2 SYDVKM. This CDR3 contains 16 residues. This CDR3 reads CAVTPSGTGGSYEQYF. The CDR3 bases are TGTGCCGTAACCCCTTCCGGGACAGGGGGCAGCTACGAGCAGTACTTC.

The chain carries TRBV6-5 and TRBJ1-2, with D maybe TRBD1 (5 bases). Trimming left V 0 bases short and J 5 bases short, with 16 bases between. This CDR3 comprises 16 residues. Germline CDR1 MNHEY, CDR2 SVGAGI. CDR3 in amino acids: CASSYSRSGREYGYTF. The CDR3 DNA sequence: TGTGCCAGCAGTTACTCGCGGTCTGGCAGGGAATATGGCTACACCTTC.

The rearrangement uses TRBV5-1 and TRBJ1-6; 9 nucleotides match TRBD1. J lost 8 bases, V lost 0 bases, and 0 bases had no gene match. Germline CDR1 is SGHRS and CDR2 is YFSETQ. The CDR3 spans 14 residues. CDR3 coding DNA: TGCGCCAGCAGCTTGGGGACAGGGGATTCACCCCTCCACTTT. This translates into CASSLGTGDSPLHF.

The rearrangement joins TRBV7-9 to TRBJ2-4, with 9 bases matching TRBD1. Germline trimming cut 4 bases from V and 4 bases from J; bases unmatched to any gene: 2. This CDR3 is built from 14 residues. Per germline, CDR1 SEHNR and CDR2 FQNEAQ (reference sequence). In DNA, the CDR3 is TGTGCCAGCAGCTCAGGACAGGGGAAAAACATTCAGTACTTC. Its protein is CASSSGQGKNIQYF.

The chain uses TRBV10-1 and TRBJ2-3; a weak D match, TRBD2 (5 bases). Deletions cut 6 bases from V and 0 bases from J, with 7 bases between. CDR1 is WNHNN and CDR2 is SYGVQD in the germline V gene (reference sequence). The length of the CDR3 is 13 residues. The CDR3 DNA follows: TGCGCCAGCAGGGGGAGTAGCACAGATACGCAGTATTTT. Protein: CASRGSSTDTQYF.

Points on this clone: Other DNA sequences in this sample translate to the same CDR3. The genes are TRBV6-5 and TRBJ1-6, with 9 bases identical to TRBD1. The CDR3 is made up of 15 amino acids. J lost 4 bases, V lost 2 bases, and 0 bases had no gene match. Germline CDR1 reads MNHEY; CDR2 reads SVGAGI. CDR3: CASSYGTGYNSPLHF. CDR3 nucleotide sequence: TGTGCCAGCAGTTACGGGACAGGGTATAATTCACCCCTCCACTTT.

The CDR3 loop reads CASSLGQHEKLFF. In nucleotides, the CDR3 is TGCGCCAGCAGCCTGGGACAGCATGAAAAACTGTTTTTT. The chain has TRBV5-1 and TRBJ1-4, with 7 bases matching TRBD1. Losses at the gene ends were 4 bases for V and 6 bases for J; bases not matched to a gene: 3. From germline, CDR1 is SGHRS and CDR2 YFSETQ. CDR3 length: 13 residues.

The chain combines TRBV4-2 with TRBJ2-7; D may correspond to TRBD1 or TRBD2 (5 bases each). The CDR3 is 15 amino acids. CDR1 LGHNA and CDR2 YNFKEQ come from the germline V gene. V lost 1 base and J lost 0, with 10 bases in between. The CDR3 sequence is CASSQGGTSSYEQYF. DNA for the CDR3: TGTGCCAGCAGCCAAGGAGGGACGAGCTCCTACGAGCAGTACTTC.